The entry below gives a single T cell receptor beta chain sequence along with its context. This clonotype was observed at least ten times. Its cognate antigen has yet to be identified. No base qualities exist here, and no much larger clone lies one base off it. Libraries were prepared through 5' RACE. The listed sequencing device is Illumina MiSeq. TCRdb ran its own pipeline on the public reads, namely fastp trimming at Q25 and MiXCR clone calling, and kept in-frame beta chains. Rows with a matching CDR3 protein are joined into one entry that keeps the most common DNA and genes. For this sample the table gives 63,000 or so distinct CDR3 sequences, of which roughly 15% were detected only once. Of the sample, approximately 4.8% falls within the top ten clones. The source of the sample is a study of T cells of healthy individuals (dated by TCRdb to the late 2010s). Trimming takes 5 bases from V and 2 bases from J, and the germline ends sit 9 bases apart. From cysteine to phenylalanine, the CDR3 is 12 amino acids long. Only the CDR3 DNA is retained, 36 bases long and in frame from the first base. For CDR1 and CDR2, the germline V gene (reference sequence) lists DFQATT and SNEGSKA.

Recombination joined TRBV20-1 with TRBJ1-2; matching of 6 bases hints at TRBD1 as the D gene. This sequence originates from a human donor in good health. The nucleotide sequence is given as TGCAGTGCTCGGACAGACAACTATGGCTACACCTTC. Its protein product is CSARTDNYGYTF.